Following are 26 T cell receptor beta chains from one sample sequenced in a study of cytomegalovirus exposure and HLA in healthy donors. The study ran its PCR with 60 Vbeta and 13 Jbeta primers. Some clones are missing from TCRdb's copy, which holds only in-frame ones; the method was immunoSEQ multiplex PCR. The data contain about 110,000 clones, 65% to 85% of them seen just once; the ten biggest clones take up 5% to 8%. Material: PBMCs. These receptors came from a man in his thirties or forties in good health and CMV-seropositive.

The chain employs TRBV12-5 and TRBJ2-1; 7 nucleotides align to TRBD1. This CDR3 spans 17 amino acids. Germline CDR1 reads LGHNT; CDR2 reads FRNRAP. V lost 3 bases to trimming and J lost 0 bases; unmatched junction nucleotides: 8. This chain's CDR3 is CASGFETGSGSYNEQFF. CDR3 sequence (DNA): TGTGCTAGTGGTTTCGAGACAGGGTCGGGCTCCTACAATGAGCAGTTCTTC. The entire variable domain, with the rest obtained from reference TRBV12-5 and TRBJ2-1, is as follows: DARVTQTPRHKVTEMGQEVTMRCQPILGHNTVFWYRQTMMQGLELLAYFRNRAPLDDSGMPKDRFSAEMPDATLATLKIQPSEPRDSAVYFCASGFETGSGSYNEQFFGPGTRLTVL.

This chain connects TRBV6-1 to TRBJ2-3, with 9 bases lining up with TRBD1. The J segment lost 7 bases and the V segment lost 6 bases, leaving 11 bases of the junction unmatched. Germline values: CDR1 MNHNS, CDR2 SASEGT. The CDR3 runs 15 residues. The CDR3 DNA reads TGTGCCAGCAGAATGGGACAGGGCGCGTACAATACGCAGTATTTT. It encodes CASRMGQGAYNTQYF.

The J gene is TRBJ1-1, the V gene TRBV12-5; the match to TRBD1 covers 7 bases. The CDR3 loop spans 14 amino acids. CDR1 is LGHNT and CDR2 is FRNRAP in the germline V gene. V lost 1 base to trimming and J lost 4 bases; unmatched junction nucleotides: 3. CDR3 region: CASGLEGASTEAFF. CDR3 bases: TGTGCTAGTGGTTTGGAGGGGGCGAGCACTGAAGCTTTCTTT.

The V call is TRBV4-1, the J call TRBJ2-7; TRBD1 is a possible D gene (6 bases). The CDR3 is made up of 14 amino acids. V was cut by 0 bases and J by 2 bases, with 8 bases left in between. Germline assignment: CDR1 MGHRA and CDR2 YSYEKL. CDR3 sequence reads: CASSQDRTAYEQYF. Here the CDR3 DNA reads TGCGCCAGCAGCCAAGATCGGACAGCCTACGAGCAGTACTTC.

This clone was picked up one time. V is TRBV7-9 and J is TRBJ2-7; D may be TRBD1 (8 bases). This CDR3 spans 13 amino acids. From germline, CDR1 is SEHNR and CDR2 FQNEAQ (reference sequence). Trimming pared 3 bases from V and 7 bases from J, leaving 13 bases between. CDR3 sequence: CASSLDREGEQYF. DNA of the CDR3: TGTGCCAGCAGCTTGGACAGGGAGGGGGAGCAGTACTTC.

About this clone: Germline and junction disagree at one end, which may indicate a read error. The chain links TRBV5-6 to TRBJ2-3, with D unresolved. The CDR3 loop spans 13 amino acids. The germline gives CDR1 SGHDT, CDR2 YYEEEE. Written as DNA, the CDR3 is TGTGCCAGCAGCTTAGAACGAACATGGAGTGAAAATTTT. This sequence encodes CASSLERTWSENF.

The V and J genes are TRBV7-2 and TRBJ1-3, with a weak D call TRBD1 (5 bases). Per the germline V gene, CDR1 is SGHTA and CDR2 is FQGNSA. Trimming stripped 5 bases from V and 6 bases from J, with 17 bases between. This CDR3 spans 15 amino acids. The CDR3 sequence: CASSPGVGMENTIYF. The CDR3 bases are TGTGCCAGCAGCCCGGGGGTTGGGATGGAAAACACCATATATTTT.

The V and J genes are TRBV13 and TRBJ1-1; D is undetermined. Germline V gene sequence: CDR1 PRHDT, CDR2 FYEKMQ (reference sequence). CDR3 length equals 14 residues. V was pared by 5 bases and J by 1 base, with 11 bases between. CDR3 DNA sequence: TGTGCCAGCAGCCTATCTACCGAGAACACTGAAGCTTTCTTT. Amino acids: CASSLSTENTEAFF.

This chain joins TRBV10-3 and TRBJ1-1, with 9 bases matching TRBD1. The CDR3 runs 14 residues. V dropped 3 bases and J dropped 4; count of bases not matched to a gene: 3. CDR1 and CDR2 (germline): ENHRY, SYGVKD. The DNA for the CDR3 is TGTGCCATCAGTGATGGACAGGGGATCACTGAAGCTTTCTTT. It yields the protein CAISDGQGITEAFF.

This chain connects TRBV5-1 to TRBJ1-1, with D perhaps TRBD1 (6 bases). The V end lost 1 base, the J end lost 1 base, and 14 bases lay between the germline ends. Germline CDR1 is SGHRS and CDR2 is YFSETQ. This CDR3 is built from 16 residues. CDR3 bases: TGCGCCAGCAGCTTGAGGGGGGGGGAGAAGAACACTGAAGCTTTCTTT. Translated, it gives CASSLRGGEKNTEAFF.

The rearrangement links TRBV9 to TRBJ1-1, with D unclear. The CDR3 runs to 13 residues. Germline V gene lookup returns CDR1 SGDLS and CDR2 YYNGEE. V lost 5 bases and J 0 bases, leaving 8 bases between the germline ends. Here the CDR3 reads CASSPTVNTEAFF. In DNA form, the CDR3 reads TGTGCCAGCAGTCCCACAGTGAACACTGAAGCTTTCTTT.

The chain couples TRBV27 to TRBJ2-3; 8 bases fit TRBD2. Trimming removed 7 bases from V and 3 bases from J; junction bases left unmatched: 6. This CDR3 is 14 amino acids long. CDR1 and CDR2 (germline): MNHEY, SMNVEV (reference sequence). As DNA, the CDR3 is TGTGCCAGCATGGGACTAGGGAATACAGATACGCAGTATTTT. Translation gives CASMGLGNTDTQYF.

The chain carries TRBV7-9 and TRBJ1-1; D is uncertain. The CDR3 is 13 amino acids. Germline values: CDR1 SEHNR, CDR2 FQNEAQ (reference sequence). With 0 bases removed from V and 4 bases from J, the gap between germline ends came to 6 bases. This CDR3 is CASSLATSTEAFF. For the CDR3, the DNA is TGTGCCAGCAGCTTAGCTACCAGCACTGAAGCTTTCTTT.

The chain employs TRBV7-3 and TRBJ1-1; TRBD1 matches at 8 bases. This CDR3 is built from 13 residues. Unmatched junction bases numbered 1, after V lost 3 bases and J lost 4 bases. Germline loops: CDR1 SGHTA, CDR2 FQGTGA. The CDR3 sequence is CASSFGQGTEAFF. The CDR3 nucleotides are TGTGCCAGCAGCTTTGGACAGGGCACTGAAGCTTTCTTT.

This chain connects TRBV10-3 to TRBJ1-2; 11 bases fit TRBD1. V dropped 3 bases and J dropped 4; count of bases not matched to a gene: 10. Germline CDR1 and CDR2: ENHRY and SYGVKD. The CDR3 totals 17 residues. The CDR3 nucleotides are TGTGCCATCAGTGACCGGACAGGGGGCAATGAAGGCTATGGCTACACCTTC. Its protein product is CAISDRTGGNEGYGYTF.

This clone was detected only a few times. The V and J genes are TRBV7-6 and TRBJ1-1, with D perhaps matching TRBD1 (6 bases). Germline CDR1 is SGHVS and CDR2 is FNYEAQ. This CDR3 is built from 15 residues. V lost 2 bases to trimming and J lost 0 bases, with 10 bases between them. The CDR3 DNA reads TGTGCCAGCAGCTTAATGTCAGGGGTGAACACTGAAGCTTTCTTT. Translating gives CASSLMSGVNTEAFF. Full variable domain (rest looked up from reference TRBV7-6 and TRBJ1-1): GAGVSQSPRYKVTKRGQDVALRCDPISGHVSLYWYRQALGQGPEFLTYFNYEAQQDKSGLPNDRFSAERPEGSISTLTIQRTEQRDSAMYRCASSLMSGVNTEAFFGQGTRLTVV.

This clone was detected only once. The V and J genes are TRBV25-1 and TRBJ1-3; 7 bases agree with TRBD1. Germline CDR1 is MGHDK and CDR2 is SYGVNS. The CDR3 contains 18 residues. The V and J ends lost 2 bases and 1 base, in that order; junction bases with no gene match: 11. CDR3 protein: CASSEPPDRSASGNTIYF. The CDR3 coding sequence is TGTGCCAGCAGTGAACCCCCGGACAGGAGCGCATCTGGAAACACCATATATTTT.

The J gene is TRBJ1-1, the V gene TRBV30; TRBD1 matches 7 bases. Germline CDR1 is GTSNPN and CDR2 is SVGIG (reference sequence). The CDR3 contains 13 residues. Losses at the gene ends were 2 bases for V and 11 bases for J; bases not matched to a gene: 11. The CDR3 is CAWSPLTGNEAFF. For the CDR3, the DNA is TGTGCCTGGAGTCCTCTGACAGGGAACGAGGCTTTCTTT.

J is TRBJ2-5 and V is TRBV7-9, with 8 bases fitting TRBD1. The better agreement between TRBJ2-7 and the DNA end casts doubt on the J call. This CDR3 region has 14 residues. The germline CDR1 and CDR2 sequences are SEHNR and FQNEAQ (reference sequence). In DNA form, the CDR3 reads TGTGCCACCAATGACGGACAGGGCTTCTACGAGCAGTACTTC. Translation gives CATNDGQGFYEQYF.

The chain links TRBV29-1 to TRBJ2-3; a weak D match, TRBD2 (7 bases). V lost 1 base and J lost 2, with 10 bases in between. Looked up from germline, CDR1 is SQVTM and CDR2 is ANQGSEA. The CDR3 length is 14 residues. The CDR3 nucleotides are TGCAGCGTTGAAGCGGGGGGCCCCACAGATACGCAGTATTTT. This codes for CSVEAGGPTDTQYF.

Written as DNA, the CDR3 is TGTGCCAGCAGCTTGTGGACTAGCGGGGTTGGAGAGCAGTACTTC. Protein: CASSLWTSGVGEQYF. J is TRBJ2-7 and V is TRBV7-2; 12 bases fit TRBD2. The CDR3 length is 15 residues. Germline loops: CDR1 SGHTA, CDR2 FQGNSA. V shed 3 bases and J 7 bases; nucleotides not matched to a gene: 7.

The V gene is TRBV6-5, the J gene TRBJ2-7; TRBD2 matches at 8 bases. With V trimmed by 2 bases and J by 0 bases, 3 bases remained unmatched. CDR1 and CDR2 (germline): MNHEY, SVGAGI. The CDR3 consists of 15 residues. The CDR3 DNA sequence: TGTGCCAGCAGTTACAGTAGCGGGGACTCCTACGAGCAGTACTTC. Translation: CASSYSSGDSYEQYF.

J is TRBJ1-2 and V is TRBV18; D call uncertain. The CDR3 has 13 residues. V was trimmed by 0 bases and J by 5 bases, leaving 7 bases between them. Germline values: CDR1 KGHSH, CDR2 LQKENI. CDR3: CASSPPNGYGYTF. CDR3 DNA sequence: TGTGCCAGCTCACCACCGAACGGGTATGGCTACACCTTC.

The CDR3 is CASSFPGQYSGNTIYF. CDR3 bases: TGTGCCAGCAGCTTTCCGGGACAGTACTCTGGAAACACCATATATTTT. V and J are TRBV5-5 and TRBJ1-3; 7 positions match TRBD1. Germline V lookup: CDR1 SGHKS, CDR2 YYEKEE (reference sequence). The trim removed 2 bases at V and 0 bases at J, leaving 5 bases unmatched. This CDR3 has 16 residues.

The DNA of the CDR3 is TGTGCCAGCAGCCAAGTCGACAAGGGAGCCTACGAGCAGTACTTC. This gives the protein CASSQVDKGAYEQYF. V and J are TRBV4-2 and TRBJ2-7; maybe TRBD2 (5 bases). There are 15 residues in the CDR3. CDR1 is LGHNA, CDR2 YNFKEQ, per germline. The V gene lost 1 base and the J gene lost 2 bases, with 12 bases spanning the gap.

Comments on this clone: Relative to the germline gene, one junction end is altered; a read error may explain this. V is TRBV7-7 and J is TRBJ2-1, with 7 bases aligning to TRBD2. Germline V gene data show CDR1 as SSHAT and CDR2 as FNYEAQ (reference sequence). The CDR3 is 14 amino acids. CDR3 nucleotide sequence: TGTGCTAGCAGCTTATTTCGGGGGGACAATGAGCAGTTCTTC. As protein: CASSLFRGDNEQFF. Looking up the rest from reference TRBV7-7 and TRBJ2-1 gives the full variable domain: GAGVSQSPRYKVTKRGQDVTLRCDPISSHATLYWYQQALGQGPEFLTYFNYEAQPDKSGLPSDRFSAERPEGSISTLTIQRTEQRDSAMYRCASSLFRGDNEQFFGPGTRLTVL.